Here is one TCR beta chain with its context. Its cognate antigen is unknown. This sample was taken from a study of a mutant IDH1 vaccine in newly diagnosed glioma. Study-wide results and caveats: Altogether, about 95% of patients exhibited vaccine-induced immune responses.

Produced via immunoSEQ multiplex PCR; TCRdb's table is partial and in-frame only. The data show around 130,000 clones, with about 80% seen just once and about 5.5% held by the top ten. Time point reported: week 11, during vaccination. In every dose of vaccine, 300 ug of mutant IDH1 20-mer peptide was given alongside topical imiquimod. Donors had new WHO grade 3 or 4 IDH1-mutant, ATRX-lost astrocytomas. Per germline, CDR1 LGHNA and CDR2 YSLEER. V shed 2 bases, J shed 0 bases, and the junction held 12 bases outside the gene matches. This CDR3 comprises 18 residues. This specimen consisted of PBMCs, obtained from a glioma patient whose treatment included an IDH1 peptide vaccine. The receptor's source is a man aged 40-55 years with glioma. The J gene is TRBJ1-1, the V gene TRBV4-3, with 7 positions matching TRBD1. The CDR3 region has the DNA TGCGCCAGCAGCCAATCTTCACAGGGGTTTAGGGTGAACACTGAAGCTTTCTTT. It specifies CASSQSSQGFRVNTEAFF.